This entry features one T cell receptor (beta chain) sequence. As yet, its antigen is unknown. TCRdb re-called the reads through MiXCR, storing one row per CDR3 protein. The data hold about 500,000 distinct CDR3 sequences, with around 35% observed a single time. This entry is derived from a study of T cell repertoires in cytomegalovirus infection. Study-wide background: HLA-C-restricted CMV epitopes, recently identified, and well-studied HLA-B-restricted ones were used by the study. Public TCR beta signatures indicated both CMV infection and matching HLA type. Whole-study results and caveats: HLA-C-restricted TCR beta clonotypes specific for CMV led the ex vivo response.

The ends were cut back, 5 bases at V and 4 bases at J, with 6 bases in the middle. Germline CDR1 reads LNHDA; CDR2 reads SQIVND (reference sequence). This CDR3 is built from 11 residues. V usage is TRBV19 and J usage is TRBJ2-7; D unclear. Specimen: cultured PBMCs, collected from culture after CMV antigen stimulation. This TCR derives from a human donor in good health (CMV status not recorded). Some clones in this sample may be carry-over from other donors' samples. CDR3 in amino acids: CASSSRYEQYF. The CDR3 DNA reads as TGTGCCAGTAGTTCCCGATACGAGCAGTACTTC. The variable domain in full, completed from reference TRBV19 and TRBJ2-7, reads DGGITQSPKYLFRKEGQNVTLSCEQNLNHDAMYWYRQDPGQGLRLIYYSQIVNDFQKGDIAEGYSVSREKKESFPLTVTSAQKNPTAFYLCASSSRYEQYFGPGTRLTVT.